A selection of T cell receptor beta chains follows, all from one sample in a study of blood T cell repertoires in COVID-19. Produced via immunoSEQ multiplex PCR; TCRdb's table is partial and in-frame only. The sample lists approximately 210,000 clones; roughly 84% were seen once. Specimen: PBMCs or T cells enriched from blood (not recorded which). Receptors were obtained from a man aged 25 to 45 in a cohort exposed to, infected with or recovered from COVID-19 (not recorded which). Both conserved end residues are part of each CDR3. Each record gives: V gene, clone size, D gene, CDR3 length, J gene, CDR3 protein, CDR3 DNA. The D gene is left open where the match is weak. For some rows the clone size is stated as once, few or many, or as a class when expanded; others skip it.

TRBV11-3	.	.	16	TRBJ2-1	CASSLTRRADYNEQFF	TGTGCCAGCAGCTTGACTCGGCGGGCTGATTACAATGAGCAGTTCTTC
TRBV6-1	.	.	15	TRBJ1-5	CASSDWGRSNQPQHF	TGTGCCAGCAGTGATTGGGGGAGGAGCAATCAGCCCCAGCATTTT
TRBV19	.	TRBD1	15	TRBJ1-1	CASSISSPGGTEAFF	TGTGCCAGTAGTATATCGTCCCCAGGGGGCACTGAAGCTTTCTTT
TRBV9	.	TRBD2	16	TRBJ2-1	CASSVGGLAEHNEQFF	TGTGCCAGCAGCGTAGGTGGACTAGCGGAGCACAATGAGCAGTTCTTC
TRBV19	few	TRBD1	13	TRBJ1-2	CASSIGQGIGYTF	TGTGCCAGTAGTATAGGACAGGGAATCGGCTACACCTTC
TRBV27	.	TRBD1	15	TRBJ1-2	CASSSAGQGYLGYTF	TGTGCCAGCAGTTCGGCGGGACAGGGGTACCTTGGCTACACCTTC
TRBV6-5	.	TRBD1	14	TRBJ1-5	CASEDRTWAQPQHF	TGTGCCAGCGAGGACAGGACTTGGGCTCAGCCCCAGCATTTT
TRBV9	.	.	13	TRBJ2-2	CASTSGNTGELFF	TGTGCCAGCACGAGCGGAAACACCGGGGAGCTGTTTTTT
TRBV27	once	TRBD1	17	TRBJ2-7	CASSPLTGTGDTYEQYF	TGTGCCAGCAGTCCCCTCACCGGGACAGGCGACACCTACGAGCAGTACTTC
TRBV4-3	.	.	13	TRBJ2-3	CASSLGAGDTQYF	TGCGCCAGCAGCCTGGGGGCGGGAGATACGCAGTATTTT
TRBV28	.	.	14	TRBJ1-1	CASSPLDLNTEAFF	TGTGCCAGCAGCCCCCTAGATTTGAACACTGAAGCTTTCTTT
TRBV10-2	.	.	12	TRBJ1-1	CASRSMNTEAFF	TGCGCCAGCAGATCCATGAACACTGAAGCTTTCTTT
TRBV6-5	.	.	11	TRBJ1-1	CASSWTPEAFF	TGTGCCAGCAGTTGGACACCTGAAGCTTTCTTT
TRBV14	few	.	15	TRBJ2-3	CASSPRFGGTDTQYF	TGTGCCAGCAGCCCCCGATTCGGGGGTACAGATACGCAGTATTTT
TRBV7-6	.	TRBD1	15	TRBJ2-3	CASRQTGGGSDTQYF	TGTGCCAGCCGACAGACAGGGGGCGGATCAGATACGCAGTATTTT
TRBV7-2	.	TRBD2	15	TRBJ2-1	CASSRAGLAGDEQFF	TGTGCCAGCAGCAGAGCGGGACTAGCGGGAGATGAGCAGTTCTTC
TRBV2	.	.	14	TRBJ2-7	CASIRTLSSYEQYF	TGTGCCAGCATTCGGACATTAAGCTCCTACGAGCAGTACTTC
TRBV7-9	.	TRBD1	15	TRBJ1-3	CASSFRDRSSQPIYF	TGTGCCAGCAGCTTCCGGGACAGGTCATCACAACCCATATATTTT
TRBV24-1	.	.	12	TRBJ1-2	CATSEGSYGYTF	TGTGCCACCAGCGAGGGTTCCTATGGCTACACCTTC
TRBV14	.	.	14	TRBJ2-7	CASSRAGATYEQYF	TGTGCCAGCAGTAGGGCAGGGGCGACCTACGAGCAGTACTTC
TRBV9	.	.	14	TRBJ2-7	CASSVGLGSYEQYF	TGTGCCAGCAGCGTAGGTCTAGGGAGCTACGAGCAGTACTTC
TRBV27	.	TRBD2	16	TRBJ2-1	CASSFLISGSVNEQFF	TGTGCCAGCAGCTTTCTGATTAGCGGGAGTGTCAATGAGCAGTTCTTC
TRBV18	few	.	14	TRBJ1-1	CASSPPRGRTEAFF	TGTGCCAGCTCACCACCAAGGGGCCGGACTGAAGCTTTCTTT
TRBV28	.	TRBD2	18	TRBJ2-1	CASRGTGTSGGGDNEQFF	TGTGCCAGCAGAGGGACCGGGACTAGCGGTGGGGGGGACAATGAGCAGTTCTTC
TRBV4-2	.	TRBD1	14	TRBJ2-5	CASSHRTGEETQYF	TGTGCCAGCAGCCATCGGACAGGAGAAGAGACCCAGTACTTC
TRBV27	.	.	13	TRBJ1-1	CASSLGRDTEAFF	TGTGCCAGCAGTTTAGGCAGGGACACTGAAGCTTTCTTT